This entry lists 21 T cell receptor beta chains sequenced from one sample in a study of shared clonotypes between healthy human individuals. The data were produced by immunoSEQ multiplex PCR, yet TCRdb's version contains in-frame clones alone and is incomplete. The table lists 2 million or so clones, 90% to 95% of them singletons. The sequenced sample consisted of naive CD4+ T cells sorted from blood. Subset given: CD45RA+ positively selected. All receptors come from a man aged 18 to 30 in good health.

J is TRBJ1-3 and V is TRBV28; no definite D call. Deletions cut 5 bases from V and 0 bases from J, with 14 bases between. Per germline, CDR1 MDHEN and CDR2 SYDVKM. This CDR3 has 16 amino acids. The CDR3 loop reads CASSPQPQSSGNTIYF. Written as DNA, the CDR3 is TGTGCCAGCAGTCCACAGCCCCAGAGCTCTGGAAACACCATATATTTT.

The gene calls are TRBV20-1 and TRBJ2-1; D is uncertain. CDR1 DFQATT and CDR2 SNEGSKA come from the germline V gene (reference sequence). The CDR3 has 11 residues. V dropped 0 bases and J dropped 8 bases, with 5 bases sitting between them. CDR3 nucleotide sequence: TGCAGTGCTAGAGATACGGATGAGCAGTTCTTC. Translation gives CSARDTDEQFF.

In the case of this clone: This sample includes further DNA sequences coding for the same CDR3. This sequence joins TRBV30 and TRBJ2-2; D ambiguous. CDR1 is GTSNPN, CDR2 SVGIG, per germline (reference sequence). The CDR3 spans 12 residues. Trimming took off 4 bases at V and 2 bases at J, with 5 bases between the two ends. The CDR3 protein is CAWNPNTGELFF. CDR3 sequence (DNA): TGTGCCTGGAACCCAAACACCGGGGAGCTGTTTTTT.

The chain has TRBV6-5 and TRBJ1-5, with D possibly being TRBD1 (5 bases). The CDR3 covers 13 residues. Trimming cost V 8 bases and J 3 bases, with 11 bases left between them. Germline V lookup: CDR1 MNHEY, CDR2 SVGAGI. CDR3 residues: CASSRGDNQPQHF. The CDR3 DNA reads TGTGCCAGCTCTCGGGGGGACAATCAGCCCCAGCATTTT.

This rearrangement joins TRBV30 to TRBJ1-5; no definite D call. The length of the CDR3 is 16 residues. Germline V CDR1 and CDR2: GTSNPN, SVGIG (reference sequence). V was cut by 2 bases and J by 2 bases, with 16 bases left in between. The CDR3: CAWSSGGRGGNQPQHF. In nucleotides, the CDR3 is TGTGCCTGGAGTTCAGGAGGGAGAGGCGGCAATCAGCCCCAGCATTTT.

In DNA form, the CDR3 reads TGTGCCAGCAGCTTAGCTGGGGCTGAGTCTTACTATGGCTACACCTTC. Translating it yields CASSLAGAESYYGYTF. The chain combines TRBV7-6 with TRBJ1-2, with a tentative D call TRBD1 (5 bases). The CDR3 is 16 residues long. Trimming left V 0 bases short and J 3 bases short, with 14 bases between. The germline CDR1 and CDR2 sequences are SGHVS and FNYEAQ.

This rearrangement joins TRBV10-3 to TRBJ2-3; D is tentatively TRBD1 or TRBD2 (7 bases each). Germline lookup yields CDR1 ENHRY and CDR2 SYGVKD. V dropped 2 bases and J dropped 5 bases, with 14 bases sitting between them. CDR3 length: 15 residues. The CDR3 sequence is CAISEQGEGQDTQYF. The CDR3 bases are TGTGCCATCAGTGAGCAGGGGGAGGGCCAAGATACGCAGTATTTT.

CDR3 protein: CASIDPPGGGEQFF. The CDR3 DNA reads as TGTGCCAGCATCGATCCGCCGGGGGGAGGTGAGCAGTTCTTC. The chain recombines TRBV28 with TRBJ2-1, with TRBD2 identical over 7 bases. The ends lost 7 bases at V and 9 bases at J; junction bases unmatched: 12. This CDR3 region has 14 residues. The V gene's germline CDR1 is MDHEN and CDR2 SYDVKM.

J is TRBJ2-1 and V is TRBV27; 9 bases line up with TRBD2. The CDR3 is 18 amino acids. From germline, CDR1 is MNHEY and CDR2 SMNVEV (reference sequence). The V and J ends lost 2 bases and 0 bases, in that order; junction bases with no gene match: 8. The CDR3: CASSLRAGGYGSYNEQFF. The CDR3 DNA is TGTGCCAGCAGTTTAAGGGCGGGAGGGTATGGCTCCTACAATGAGCAGTTCTTC.

The chain joins TRBV5-5 to TRBJ1-1; no clear D. CDR3 length: 13 residues. In germline, CDR1 is SGHKS, CDR2 YYEKEE (reference sequence). Trimming removed 2 bases at V and 4 bases at J, with 9 bases between. Here the CDR3 reads CASSLPEGTEAFF. In nucleotides, the CDR3 is TGTGCCAGCAGCTTACCCGAGGGCACTGAAGCTTTCTTT. Looking up the rest from reference TRBV5-5 and TRBJ1-1 gives the full variable domain: DAGVTQSPTHLIKTRGQQVTLRCSPISGHKSVSWYQQVLGQGPQFIFQYYEKEERGRGNFPDRFSARQFPNYSSELNVNALLLGDSALYLCASSLPEGTEAFFGQGTRLTVV.

V and J are TRBV10-2 and TRBJ2-1; 8 bases match TRBD1. The CDR3 loop spans 13 amino acids. Trimming at V came to 6 bases and at J to 15 bases, leaving 13 bases not matched to a gene. Per the germline V gene, CDR1 is WSHSY and CDR2 is SAAADI. For the CDR3, the DNA is TGCGCCAGCAGCCATCCCGACAGGGGACGGCTGTTCTTC. Translating gives CASSHPDRGRLFF.

This clone was observed a single time. The chain has TRBV7-2 and TRBJ1-6; no firm D call. Germline V gene data show CDR1 as SGHTA and CDR2 as FQGNSA. V was trimmed by 3 bases and J by 12 bases, leaving 12 bases between them. The CDR3 sequence is 13 residues long. In nucleotides, the CDR3 is TGTGCCAGCAGCTTGGACCGGTCCGTACCCCTCCACTTT. It translates to CASSLDRSVPLHF.

The chain carries TRBV11-2 and TRBJ2-6; D is unresolved. The V end was cut by 2 bases, the J end by 0 bases, with 5 bases between. Germline V CDR1 and CDR2: SGHAT, FQNNGV. CDR3 size: 15 residues. The CDR3 region has the DNA TGTGCCAGCAGCTTATTGGGCTCTGGGGCCAACGTCCTGACTTTC. This encodes CASSLLGSGANVLTF.

The genes are TRBV6-5 and TRBJ2-3; a possible D gene is TRBD1 (6 bases). V was shortened by 4 bases and J by 2 bases, with 10 bases between the two germline ends. This CDR3 region has 14 residues. Germline V gives CDR1 MNHEY, CDR2 SVGAGI. The CDR3 region is CASSFGTHTDTQYF. CDR3 nucleotide sequence: TGTGCCAGCAGTTTTGGGACACACACAGATACGCAGTATTTT.

The J gene is TRBJ1-6, the V gene TRBV19; TRBD1 might be the D (5 bases). Germline CDR1 reads LNHDA; CDR2 reads SQIVND (reference sequence). V lost 2 bases to trimming and J lost 8 bases, with 7 bases between them. The CDR3 covers 13 residues. The CDR3: CASSISGDSPLHF. The DNA for the CDR3 is TGTGCCAGTAGTATATCGGGGGATTCACCCCTCCACTTT.

The chain couples TRBV18 to TRBJ2-4; tentatively, D is TRBD1 (5 bases). Germline-derived CDR1 and CDR2 are KGHSH and LQKENI. The CDR3 totals 17 residues. V was cut by 6 bases and J by 0 bases, with 18 bases left in between. As DNA, the CDR3 is TGTGCCAGCTCGAAAACCGCAGGGAACCTAGCCAAAAACATTCAGTACTTC. Amino acid sequence: CASSKTAGNLAKNIQYF.

This CDR3 is CASSDLAQGASSPLHF. CDR3 nucleotide sequence: TGTGCCAGCAGTGATTTGGCACAGGGGGCGTCTTCACCCCTCCACTTT. The chain employs TRBV2 and TRBJ1-6; 9 bases are a match to TRBD1. The V and J ends lost 3 bases and 9 bases, in that order; junction bases with no gene match: 9. Germline CDR1 SNHLY, CDR2 FYNNEI. CDR3 length equals 16 residues.

On this clone: The junction differs from germline at one of its ends, possibly a read error. The chain is built from TRBV5-1 and TRBJ2-1; D ambiguous. The germline V gene has CDR1 SGHRS and CDR2 YFSETQ. CDR3 length equals 13 residues. CDR3 sequence: CASSSVDQGKGVF. CDR3 bases: TGCGCCAGCAGCAGTGTAGACCAAGGGAAAGGCGTCTTC.

The chain joins TRBV5-1 to TRBJ1-6, with 9 bases fitting TRBD1. Trimming took 5 bases from V and 7 from J; bases not matched to a gene: 10. The germline CDR1 and CDR2 sequences are SGHRS and YFSETQ. CDR3 size: 16 residues. The CDR3 region is CASRPGFGQGNSPLHF. CDR3 in DNA: TGCGCCAGCAGGCCAGGTTTCGGACAGGGGAATTCACCCCTCCACTTT. The entire variable domain, with the rest obtained from reference TRBV5-1 and TRBJ1-6, is as follows: KAGVTQTPRYLIKTRGQQVTLSCSPISGHRSVSWYQQTPGQGLQFLFEYFSETQRNKGNFPGRFSGRQFSNSRSEMNVSTLELGDSALYLCASRPGFGQGNSPLHFGNGTRLTVT.

CDR3 amino acids: CASSPRAQNTEAFF. The CDR3 region has the DNA TGTGCCAGCAGTCCCAGGGCTCAGAACACTGAAGCTTTCTTT. The V gene is TRBV28, the J gene TRBJ1-1; TRBD1 might be the D (5 bases). Germline values: CDR1 MDHEN, CDR2 SYDVKM. The CDR3 consists of 14 residues. Trimming pared 5 bases from V and 1 base from J, leaving 11 bases between. The whole variable domain, remainder taken from reference TRBV28 and TRBJ1-1, is DVKVTQSSRYLVKRTGEKVFLECVQDMDHENMFWYRQDPGLGLRLIYFSYDVKMKEKGDIPEGYSVSREKKERFSLILESASTNQTSMYLCASSPRAQNTEAFFGQGTRLTVV.

V is TRBV5-4 and J is TRBJ1-6, with D maybe TRBD1 (5 bases). Germline assignment: CDR1 SGHNT and CDR2 YYREEE (reference sequence). Trimming took 5 bases from V and 0 from J, leaving 18 bases between them. The CDR3 has 18 residues. As DNA, the CDR3 is TGTGCCAGCAGTTGGACGGGACTAACAAGCTCCTATAATTCACCCCTCCACTTT. Translation gives CASSWTGLTSSYNSPLHF.